This T cell receptor (beta chain) was captured by sequencing in a study of T cells expressing NK-cell markers. As to this clonotype: The target antigen is unknown.

This CDR3 has 14 residues. The V gene's germline CDR1 is ENHRY and CDR2 SYGVKD. The authors generated TCR beta cDNA through 5'RACE template switching with UMIs. Reanalyzing the 5' RACE reads, TCRdb keeps one entry per CDR3 protein, without DNA. Here the sample table reports 500,000 or so distinct CDR3 sequences. Broader study findings: Uncertainty persisted over the HCMV specificity of expanded NKG2C+ T cell clones.

Sequences were obtained from blood T cells: a sorted CD56 or NKG2C T cell subset, CD4+ or CD8+ T cells, or bulk PBMC T cells (not recorded which). The TCR originated in a man in his late teens or twenties in good health. This sequence joins TRBV10-3 and TRBJ2-2; TCRdb's D call, TRBD2, is unchecked because there is no DNA. CDR3 sequence: CATTSASNTGELFF.